The rows below give T cell receptor beta chains drawn from one sample of a study of blood T cell repertoires in COVID-19. Using immunoSEQ multiplex PCR, the repertoire was profiled, and TCRdb retains in-frame clones only, with some absent. The sample includes about 170,000 clones, less than 85% of them seen just once. Sequences were obtained from PBMCs or T cells enriched from blood (not recorded which). All receptors derive from a woman in her forties or fifties who had recovered from COVID-19. Both conserved end residues are part of each CDR3. A D gene is named only where the DNA matches it firmly. Not all rows give a size; the values are once, few, many and, for expanded clones, a class.

d_call clone_size j_call cdr3_length v_call cdr3_nt cdr3_aa
TRBD2 - TRBJ2-1 20 TRBV12-5 TGTGCTAGTGGTTTGAAGGGAGCACTAGCGGGTGCGACCTCCTACAATGAGCAGTTCTTC CASGLKGALAGATSYNEQFF
- - TRBJ1-2 13 TRBV23-1 TGCGCCAGCAGTCTCCCGATACAAGGGGCGGTCACCTTC CASSLPIQGAVTF
- - TRBJ1-1 15 TRBV18 TGTGCCAGCTCCCCTCAGGGCCCTGGGAACACTGAAGCTTTCTTT CASSPQGPGNTEAFF
TRBD1 - TRBJ1-4 13 TRBV2 TGTGCCAGCAGCCAGGGGGACCTGGGAAAACTGTTTTTT CASSQGDLGKLFF
TRBD1 - TRBJ1-2 15 TRBV10-3 TGTGCCATCAGTGAGTTGGAGACAGGGCGGTATGGCTACACCTTC CAISELETGRYGYTF
TRBD2 - TRBJ2-2 18 TRBV7-3 TGTGCCAGCACCCCCTCTGAGGTAGCGGGGGGATGGACCGGGGAGCTGTTTTTT CASTPSEVAGGWTGELFF
- - TRBJ1-2 15 TRBV4-2 TGTGCCAGCAGCCAAGGGGGGGGGCGCAACTATGGCTACACCTTC CASSQGGGRNYGYTF
TRBD1 - TRBJ2-1 17 TRBV30 TGTGCCTGGAGTGTACAAGGCGGGACAGGGGGGAAAGGTGAGCAGTTCTTC CAWSVQGGTGGKGEQFF
TRBD1 few TRBJ1-1 14 TRBV7-8 TGTGCCAGCGGCCAAAGGGGGCAATTCACTGAAGCTTTCTTT CASGQRGQFTEAFF
- - TRBJ1-1 13 TRBV7-9 TGTGCCAGCAGCTATAACTCGAACACTGAAGCTTTCTTT CASSYNSNTEAFF
- - TRBJ1-5 15 TRBV15 TGTGCCACCAGTGGCGGGGGATATAGCAATCAGCCCCAGCATTTT CATSGGGYSNQPQHF
TRBD1 - TRBJ1-6 16 TRBV11-3 TGTGCCAGCAGCTTAAAACCAGGGGGCTATAATTCACCCCTCCACTTT CASSLKPGGYNSPLHF
TRBD1 - TRBJ1-5 15 TRBV11-3 TGTGCCAGCAGCCGGGGGACAGGCCCCAATCAGCCCCAGCATTTT CASSRGTGPNQPQHF
TRBD1 - TRBJ1-2 13 TRBV3-1/TRBV3-2 TGTGCCAGCAGCCCTCGACAGGGGAGAGGCTACACCTTC CASSPRQGRGYTF
- once TRBJ1-3 15 TRBV9 TGTGCCAGCAGCGTCCAGGCTAATGCTGGAAACACCATATATTTT CASSVQANAGNTIYF
- - TRBJ1-1 13 TRBV29-1 TGCAGCGTTGAAGATAAGGTGGGGACAGAAGCTTTCTTT CSVEDKVGTEAFF
- - TRBJ1-2 14 TRBV6-5 TGTGCCAGCAGCCTGGGCATAGCTAACTATGGCTACACCTTC CASSLGIANYGYTF
TRBD1 - TRBJ1-5 14 TRBV5-6 TGTGCCAGCACCACCGGGACAGGGGTTCAGCCCCAGCATTTT CASTTGTGVQPQHF
- few TRBJ2-2 16 TRBV18 TGTGCCAGCTCGTCAACCGGGATCCAGCACACCGGGGAGCTGTTTTTT CASSSTGIQHTGELFF
TRBD2 - TRBJ2-1 16 TRBV10-1 TGCGCCAGCAGCGCGATTCTAGCGGGAGCGAGGAATGAGCAGTTCTTC CASSAILAGARNEQFF
TRBD2 - TRBJ2-1 15 TRBV28 TGTGCCAGCGGTGGGGGGGACCTGACCTACAATGAGCAGTTCTTC CASGGGDLTYNEQFF
TRBD2 - TRBJ2-2 17 TRBV5-6 TGTGCCAGCAGCCCGCTGACTAGCGGGAAGAACACCGGGGAGCTGTTTTTT CASSPLTSGKNTGELFF
- - TRBJ1-4 13 TRBV20-1 TGCAGTGCTAGTATGGGCCCAAATGAAAAACTGTTTTTT CSASMGPNEKLFF
- - TRBJ2-1 15 TRBV6-5 TGTGCCAGCAGTTACCGGGAGAGCGCGTACAATGAGCAGTTCTTC CASSYRESAYNEQFF
- - TRBJ1-4 16 TRBV9 TGTGCCAGCAGCGTAGAATGGTTACAGGGAGGGGGAAAACTGTTTTTT CASSVEWLQGGGKLFF
- - TRBJ1-2 13 TRBV5-1 TGCGCCAGTACACAGGGTTTGAGCTATGGCTACACCTTC CASTQGLSYGYTF
TRBD1 - TRBJ1-2 16 TRBV7-9 TGTGCCAGCAGCCCCCCAGCCGGACAGGTATCATATGGCTACACCTTC CASSPPAGQVSYGYTF
TRBD1 - TRBJ2-3 13 TRBV5-6 TGTGCCAGCAGCTTACAGGGGACAGATACGCAGTATTTT CASSLQGTDTQYF